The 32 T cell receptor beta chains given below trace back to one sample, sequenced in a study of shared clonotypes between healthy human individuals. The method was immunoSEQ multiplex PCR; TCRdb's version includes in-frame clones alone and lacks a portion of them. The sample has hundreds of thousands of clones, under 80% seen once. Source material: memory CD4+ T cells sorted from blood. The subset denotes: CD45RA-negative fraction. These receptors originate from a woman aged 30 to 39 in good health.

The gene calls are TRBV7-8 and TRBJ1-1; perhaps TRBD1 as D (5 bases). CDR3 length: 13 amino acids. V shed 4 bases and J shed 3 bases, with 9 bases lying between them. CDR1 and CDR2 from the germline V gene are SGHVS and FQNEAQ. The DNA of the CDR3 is TGTGCCAGCAGCTCGCAGGGTGACACTGAAGCTTTCTTT. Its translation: CASSSQGDTEAFF.

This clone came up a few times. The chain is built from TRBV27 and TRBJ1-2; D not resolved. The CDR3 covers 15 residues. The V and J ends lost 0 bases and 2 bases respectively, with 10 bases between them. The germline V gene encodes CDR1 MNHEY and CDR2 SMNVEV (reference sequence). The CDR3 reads CASSLSPTLNYGYTF. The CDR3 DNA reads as TGTGCCAGCAGTTTATCGCCCACGTTAAACTATGGCTACACCTTC.

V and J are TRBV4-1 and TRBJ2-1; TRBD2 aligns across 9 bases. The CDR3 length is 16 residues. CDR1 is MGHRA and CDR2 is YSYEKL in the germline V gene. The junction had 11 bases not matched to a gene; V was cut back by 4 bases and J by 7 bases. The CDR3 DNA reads TGCGCCAGCAGCCGTCTCCCGGGACTAGCCGGGAATGAGCAGTTCTTC. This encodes CASSRLPGLAGNEQFF.

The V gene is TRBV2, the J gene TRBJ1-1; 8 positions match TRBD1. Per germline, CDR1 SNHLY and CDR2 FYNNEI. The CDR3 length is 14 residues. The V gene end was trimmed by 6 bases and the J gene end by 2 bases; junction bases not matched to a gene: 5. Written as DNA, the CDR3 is TGTGCCAGCAGACAACAGGGGGTAAACACTGAAGCTTTCTTT. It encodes CASRQQGVNTEAFF. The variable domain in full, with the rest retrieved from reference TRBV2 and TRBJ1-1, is EPEVTQTPSHQVTQMGQEVILRCVPISNHLYFYWYRQILGQKVEFLVSFYNNEISEKSEIFDDQFSVERPDGSNFTLKIRSTKLEDSAMYFCASRQQGVNTEAFFGQGTRLTVV.

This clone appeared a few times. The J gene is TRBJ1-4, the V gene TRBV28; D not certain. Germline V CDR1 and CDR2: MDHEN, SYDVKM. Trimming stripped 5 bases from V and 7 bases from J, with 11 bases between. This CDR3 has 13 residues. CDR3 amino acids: CASSRRWGEKLFF. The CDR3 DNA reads TGTGCCAGCAGTAGACGGTGGGGTGAAAAACTGTTTTTT.

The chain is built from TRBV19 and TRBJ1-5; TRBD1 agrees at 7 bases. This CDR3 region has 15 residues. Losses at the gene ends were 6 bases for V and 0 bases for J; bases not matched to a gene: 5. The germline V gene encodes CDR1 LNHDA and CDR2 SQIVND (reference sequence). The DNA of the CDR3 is TGTGCCAGTAGCAAACAGGGGAATAGCAATCAGCCCCAGCATTTT. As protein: CASSKQGNSNQPQHF.

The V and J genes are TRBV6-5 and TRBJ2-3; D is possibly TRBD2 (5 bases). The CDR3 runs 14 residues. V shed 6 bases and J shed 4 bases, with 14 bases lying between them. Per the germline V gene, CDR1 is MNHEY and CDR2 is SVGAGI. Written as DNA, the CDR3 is TGTGCCAGCAGAATCACCCTAGCATCAGATACGCAGTATTTT. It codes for CASRITLASDTQYF.

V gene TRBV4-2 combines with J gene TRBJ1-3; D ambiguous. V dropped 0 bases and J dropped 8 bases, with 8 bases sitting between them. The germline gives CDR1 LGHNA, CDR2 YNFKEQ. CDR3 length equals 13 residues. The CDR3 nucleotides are TGTGCCAGCAGCCAAGATCCCCGGGACACCATATATTTT. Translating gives CASSQDPRDTIYF.

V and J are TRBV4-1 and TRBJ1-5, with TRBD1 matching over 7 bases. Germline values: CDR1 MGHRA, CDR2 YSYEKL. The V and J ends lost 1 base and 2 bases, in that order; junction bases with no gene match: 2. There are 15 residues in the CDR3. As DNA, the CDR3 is TGCGCCAGCAGCCAAGCTGACAGGGGCAATCAGCCCCAGCATTTT. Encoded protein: CASSQADRGNQPQHF.

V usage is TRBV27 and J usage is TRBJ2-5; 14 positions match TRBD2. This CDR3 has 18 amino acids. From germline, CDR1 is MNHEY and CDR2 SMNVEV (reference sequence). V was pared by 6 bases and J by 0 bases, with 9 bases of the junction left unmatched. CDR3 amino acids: CASSPGLAGGWYQETQYF. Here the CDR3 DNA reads TGTGCCAGCAGCCCCGGACTAGCGGGAGGCTGGTACCAAGAGACCCAGTACTTC.

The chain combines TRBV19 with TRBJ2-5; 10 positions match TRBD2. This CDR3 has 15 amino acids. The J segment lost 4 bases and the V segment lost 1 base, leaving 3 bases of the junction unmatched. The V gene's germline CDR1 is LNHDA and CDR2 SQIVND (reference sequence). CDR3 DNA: TGTGCCAGTAGTATAGGACTAGCGGGTGGAGAGACCCAGTACTTC. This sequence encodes CASSIGLAGGETQYF.

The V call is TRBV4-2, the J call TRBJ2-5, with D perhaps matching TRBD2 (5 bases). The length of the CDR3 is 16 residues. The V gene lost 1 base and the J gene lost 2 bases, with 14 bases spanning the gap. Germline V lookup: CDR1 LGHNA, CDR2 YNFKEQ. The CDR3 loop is CASSQGQAEMQETQYF. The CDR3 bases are TGTGCCAGCAGCCAAGGGCAAGCGGAAATGCAAGAGACCCAGTACTTC.

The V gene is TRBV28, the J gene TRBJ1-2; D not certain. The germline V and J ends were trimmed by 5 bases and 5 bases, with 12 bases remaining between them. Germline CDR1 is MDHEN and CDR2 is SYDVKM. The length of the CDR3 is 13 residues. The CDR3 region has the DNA TGTGCCAGCAGTCCCGCTTTGGCGTATGGCTACACCTTC. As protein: CASSPALAYGYTF.

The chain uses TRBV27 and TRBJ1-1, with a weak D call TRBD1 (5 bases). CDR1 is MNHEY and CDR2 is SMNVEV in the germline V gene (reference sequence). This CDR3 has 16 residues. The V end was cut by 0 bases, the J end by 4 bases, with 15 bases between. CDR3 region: CASSLSSSGARTEAFF. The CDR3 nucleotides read TGTGCCAGCAGTTTATCGTCGTCCGGGGCACGCACTGAAGCTTTCTTT.

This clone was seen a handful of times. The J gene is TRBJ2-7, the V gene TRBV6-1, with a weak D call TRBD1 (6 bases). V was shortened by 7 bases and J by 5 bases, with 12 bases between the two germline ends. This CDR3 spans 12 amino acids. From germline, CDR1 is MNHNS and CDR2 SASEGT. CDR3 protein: CASIQGQDEQYF. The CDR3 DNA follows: TGTGCCAGCATCCAGGGGCAGGACGAGCAGTACTTC.

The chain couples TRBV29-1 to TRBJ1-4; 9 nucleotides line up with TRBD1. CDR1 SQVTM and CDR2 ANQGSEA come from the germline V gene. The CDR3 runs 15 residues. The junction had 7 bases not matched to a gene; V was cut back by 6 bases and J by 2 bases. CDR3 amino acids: CSVELQGATNEKLFF. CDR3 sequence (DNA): TGCAGCGTCGAACTACAGGGGGCGACTAATGAAAAACTGTTTTTT.

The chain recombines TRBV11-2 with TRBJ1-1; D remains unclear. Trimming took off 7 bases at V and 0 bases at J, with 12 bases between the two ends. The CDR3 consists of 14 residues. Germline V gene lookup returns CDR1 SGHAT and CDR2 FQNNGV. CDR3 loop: CASKLGLMNTEAFF. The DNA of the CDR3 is TGTGCCAGCAAGCTTGGACTCATGAACACTGAAGCTTTCTTT.

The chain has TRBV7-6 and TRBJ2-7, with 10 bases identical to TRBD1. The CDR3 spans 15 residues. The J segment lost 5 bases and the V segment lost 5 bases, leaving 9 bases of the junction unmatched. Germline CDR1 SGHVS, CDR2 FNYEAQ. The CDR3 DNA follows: TGTGCCAGCAGCCATAGCCGGGACAGGGGCAACGAGCAGTACTTC. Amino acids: CASSHSRDRGNEQYF.

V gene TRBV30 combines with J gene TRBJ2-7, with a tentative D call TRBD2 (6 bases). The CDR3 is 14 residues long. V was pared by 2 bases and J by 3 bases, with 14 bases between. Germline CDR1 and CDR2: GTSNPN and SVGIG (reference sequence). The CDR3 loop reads CAWSKRLGDYEQYF. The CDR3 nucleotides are TGTGCCTGGAGTAAGCGACTAGGGGACTACGAGCAGTACTTC.

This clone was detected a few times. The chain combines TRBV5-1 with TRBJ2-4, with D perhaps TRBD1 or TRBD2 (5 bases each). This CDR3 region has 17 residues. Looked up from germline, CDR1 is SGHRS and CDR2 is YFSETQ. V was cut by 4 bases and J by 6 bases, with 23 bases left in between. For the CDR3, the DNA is TGCGCCAGCAGCAAGGACACGGGGTTAGTTCGGGGAAACATTCAGTACTTC. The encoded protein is CASSKDTGLVRGNIQYF.

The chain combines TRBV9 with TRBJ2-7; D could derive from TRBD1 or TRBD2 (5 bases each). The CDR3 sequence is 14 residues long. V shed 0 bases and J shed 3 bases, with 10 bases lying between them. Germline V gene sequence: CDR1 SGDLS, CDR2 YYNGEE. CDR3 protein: CASSVVQEDYEQYF. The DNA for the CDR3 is TGTGCCAGCAGCGTAGTACAGGAGGACTACGAGCAGTACTTC.

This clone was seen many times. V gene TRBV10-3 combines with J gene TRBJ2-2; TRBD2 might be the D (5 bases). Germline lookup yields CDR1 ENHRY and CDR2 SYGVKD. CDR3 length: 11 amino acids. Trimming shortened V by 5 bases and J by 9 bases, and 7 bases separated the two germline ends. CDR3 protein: CAISPGRELFF. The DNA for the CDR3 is TGTGCCATCAGTCCGGGAAGGGAGCTGTTTTTT.

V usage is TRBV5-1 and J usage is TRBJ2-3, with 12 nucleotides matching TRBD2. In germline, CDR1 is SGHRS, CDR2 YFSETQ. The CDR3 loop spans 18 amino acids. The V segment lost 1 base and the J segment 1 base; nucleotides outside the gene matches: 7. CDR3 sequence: CASSLQPGLAGGTDTQYF. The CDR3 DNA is TGCGCCAGCAGCTTGCAACCGGGACTAGCGGGCGGCACAGATACGCAGTATTTT.

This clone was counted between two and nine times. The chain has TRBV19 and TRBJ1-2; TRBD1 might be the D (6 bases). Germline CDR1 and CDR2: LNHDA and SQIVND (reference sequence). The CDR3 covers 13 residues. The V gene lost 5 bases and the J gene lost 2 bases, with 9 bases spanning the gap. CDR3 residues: CASSPGGNYGYTF. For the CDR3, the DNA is TGTGCCAGTAGTCCCGGGGGCAACTATGGCTACACCTTC.

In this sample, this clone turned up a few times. As DNA, the CDR3 is TGTGCCAGCAGCCAATTTAGGGAGGCTGAAGCTTTCTTT. This sequence encodes CASSQFREAEAFF. This rearrangement joins TRBV14 to TRBJ1-1, with D unclear. Per the germline V gene, CDR1 is SGHDN and CDR2 is FVKESK. The ends were cut back, 2 bases at V and 6 bases at J, with 10 bases in the middle. The CDR3 length is 13 residues.

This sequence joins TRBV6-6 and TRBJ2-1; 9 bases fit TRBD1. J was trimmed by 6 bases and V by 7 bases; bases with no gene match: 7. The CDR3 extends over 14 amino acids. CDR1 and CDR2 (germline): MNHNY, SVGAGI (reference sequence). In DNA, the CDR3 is TGTGCCAGCACTTCCGTGGACAGGGGCAATGAGCAGTTCTTC. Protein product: CASTSVDRGNEQFF.

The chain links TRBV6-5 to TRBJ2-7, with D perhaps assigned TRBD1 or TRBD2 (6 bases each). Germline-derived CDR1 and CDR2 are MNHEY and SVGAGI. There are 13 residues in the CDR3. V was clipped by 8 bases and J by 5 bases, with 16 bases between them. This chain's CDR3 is CASGGTNDDEQYF. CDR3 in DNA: TGTGCCAGCGGAGGGACAAACGATGACGAGCAGTACTTC.

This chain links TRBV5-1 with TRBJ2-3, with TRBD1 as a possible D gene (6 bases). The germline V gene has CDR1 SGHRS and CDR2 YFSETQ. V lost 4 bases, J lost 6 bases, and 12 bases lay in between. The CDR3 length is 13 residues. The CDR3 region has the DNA TGCGCCAGCAGCCAAGGACAGCAGGATACGCAGTATTTT. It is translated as CASSQGQQDTQYF.

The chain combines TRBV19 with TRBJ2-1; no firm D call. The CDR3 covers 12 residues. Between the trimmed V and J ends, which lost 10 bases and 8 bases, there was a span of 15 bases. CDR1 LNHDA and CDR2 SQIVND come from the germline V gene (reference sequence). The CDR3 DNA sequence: TGTGCCACCGAGGATAATGCCGATGAGCAGTTCTTC. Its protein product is CATEDNADEQFF.

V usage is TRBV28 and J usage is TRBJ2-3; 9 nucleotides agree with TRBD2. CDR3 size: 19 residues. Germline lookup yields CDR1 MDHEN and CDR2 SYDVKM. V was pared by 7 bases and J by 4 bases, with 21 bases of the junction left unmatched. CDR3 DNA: TGTGCCAGCAATCTTATACCTGGCGGGAGGGCCCTCGGGGCAGATACGCAGTATTTT. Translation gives CASNLIPGGRALGADTQYF.

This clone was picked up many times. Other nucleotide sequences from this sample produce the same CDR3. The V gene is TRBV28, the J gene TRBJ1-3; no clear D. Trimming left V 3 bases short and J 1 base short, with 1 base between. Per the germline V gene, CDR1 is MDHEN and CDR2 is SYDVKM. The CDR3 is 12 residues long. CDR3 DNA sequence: TGTGCCAGCAGTTTTTCTGGAAACACCATATATTTT. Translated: CASSFSGNTIYF.

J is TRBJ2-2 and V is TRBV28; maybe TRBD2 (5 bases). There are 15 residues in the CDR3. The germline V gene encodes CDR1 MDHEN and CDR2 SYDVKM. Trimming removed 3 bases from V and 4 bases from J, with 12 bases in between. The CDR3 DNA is TGTGCCAGCAGTTTCTCACCTAGCAGCACCGGGGAGCTGTTTTTT. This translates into CASSFSPSSTGELFF.